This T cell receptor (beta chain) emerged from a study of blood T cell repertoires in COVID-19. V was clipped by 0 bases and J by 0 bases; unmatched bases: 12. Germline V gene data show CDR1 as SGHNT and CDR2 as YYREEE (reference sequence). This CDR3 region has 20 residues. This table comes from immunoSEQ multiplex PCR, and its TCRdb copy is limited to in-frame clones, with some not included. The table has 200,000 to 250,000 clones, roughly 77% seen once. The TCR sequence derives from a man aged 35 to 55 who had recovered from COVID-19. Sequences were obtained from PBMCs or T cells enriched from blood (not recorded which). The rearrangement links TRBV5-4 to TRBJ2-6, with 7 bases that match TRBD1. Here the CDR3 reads CASSLGPKGQRSSGANVLTF. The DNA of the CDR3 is TGTGCCAGCAGCTTGGGGCCTAAGGGACAGAGAAGCTCTGGGGCCAACGTCCTGACTTTC. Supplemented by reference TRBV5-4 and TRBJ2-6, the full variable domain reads ETGVTQSPTHLIKTRGQQVTLRCSSQSGHNTVSWYQQALGQGPQFIFQYYREEENGRGNFPPRFSGLQFPNYSSELNVNALELDDSALYLCASSLGPKGQRSSGANVLTFGAGSRLTVL.